The following is a T cell receptor (beta chain) sequence with its context. Its target is unknown. The entry originates in a study of CD8 T cells in ankylosing spondylitis. The germline V and J ends were trimmed by 9 bases and 8 bases, with 13 bases remaining between them. There are 12 residues in the CDR3. CDR1 is KGHDR, CDR2 SFDVKD, per germline. As the method for making TCR beta libraries, quantitative 5'-RACE with molecular barcodes was used. TCRdb recomputed calls from the 5' RACE reads with MiXCR, one row per CDR3 protein. The profile covers tens of thousands of distinct CDR3 sequences, with approximately 15% appearing a single time and approximately 43% taken by the ten largest. Notes on the study in general: Seemingly distinctive of ankylosing spondylitis blood was a TCR beta motif formed by eight highly homologous variants. Clones that were linked to disease were CD8+ and were relatively rare in peripheral blood.

V is TRBV24-1 and J is TRBJ2-1; perhaps D is TRBD1 or TRBD2 (6 bases each). Sequenced: blood. The receptor was isolated from a male donor with ankylosing spondylitis or in good health (not recorded which). The CDR3, as DNA: TGTGCCACCTCCAAGGGGGGTGATGAGCAGTTCTTC. This gives the protein CATSKGGDEQFF.